This T cell receptor beta chain was obtained from a study of read filtering for tumor transcriptome and immune sequencing. Study at large: Per sample, TCR-region reads ranged about 4 to 11 million by IR-seq, roughly 80 to 1273 by RNA-seq.

This clonotype was observed many times. Molecular barcoded adaptors covering alpha/delta and beta/gamma chains were used on approximately 400 ng RNA. MiXCR, applied by TCRdb to the reads, yields one record per CDR3 protein. Among about 35,000 distinct CDR3 sequences listed, around an eighth were seen once. The germline CDR1 and CDR2 sequences are MNHNY and SVGAGI (reference sequence). Trimming pared 0 bases from V and 6 bases from J, leaving 12 bases between. The CDR3 contains 15 residues. Sequenced: a population of CD138-negative cells sorted from bone marrow. The chain has TRBV6-6 and TRBJ2-1; D is possibly TRBD2 (5 bases). The clonotype originates from a donor at least 40 years old with multiple myeloma. The CDR3: CASSYSFQAGNEQFF. The CDR3 DNA reads TGTGCCAGCAGTTACTCGTTCCAGGCGGGCAATGAGCAGTTCTTC.